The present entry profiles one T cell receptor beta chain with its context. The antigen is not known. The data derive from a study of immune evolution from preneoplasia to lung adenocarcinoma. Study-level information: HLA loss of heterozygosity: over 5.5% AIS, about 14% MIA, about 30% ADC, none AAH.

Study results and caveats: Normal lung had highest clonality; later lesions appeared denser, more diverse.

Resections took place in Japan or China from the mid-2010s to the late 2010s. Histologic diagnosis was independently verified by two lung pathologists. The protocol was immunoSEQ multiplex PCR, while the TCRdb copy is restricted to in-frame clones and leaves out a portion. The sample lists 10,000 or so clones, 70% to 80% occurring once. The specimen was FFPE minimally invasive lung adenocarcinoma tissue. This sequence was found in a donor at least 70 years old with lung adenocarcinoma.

The CDR3 DNA reads as TGTGCCAGCTCAGAGGGACAGGGTAATCAGCCCCAGCATTTT. Translated: CASSEGQGNQPQHF. J is TRBJ1-5 and V is TRBV18; 9 positions agree with TRBD1. The CDR3 is 14 amino acids. V lost 5 bases and J lost 4; bases outside the gene matches: 3. CDR1 and CDR2 (germline): KGHSH, LQKENI.